This record concerns one T cell receptor beta chain sequence. It lacks a known antigen. The input lacks base qualities; no much larger clone sits a single base away. Other DNA sequences from this sample encode an identical CDR3 as well. The method was the immunoSEQ multiplex PCR assay. TCRdb's version of the immuneACCESS table is confined to in-frame rearrangements and falls short of the full clone set. An unresolved V gene accounts for under half of the shortfall where checked; the remainder is of unknown origin. This sample is represented by some 5,600 clones; about four fifths of them were singletons. The biggest ten clones account for 6% to 9% of the sample. Relative to germline, V is 1 base shorter and J is 3 bases shorter, with 14 bases between their ends. The germline V gene sets CDR1 to SGDLS and CDR2 to YYNGEE. The CDR3, from cysteine to phenylalanine, totals 15 residues. Only CDR3 DNA is held: 45 bases, read in frame from base 1.

The sample comes from a study of control samples from healthy donors and cancer patients (dated by TCRdb to the early 2020s). Rearrangement joined TRBV9 to TRBJ2-7; the D gene is possibly TRBD2, with 6 bases matching. The receptor was derived from a female donor with lung cancer. Material for sequencing was formalin-fixed, paraffin-embedded tissue. In nucleotides, the sequence is TGTGCCAGCAGCGTATCGGACGGGAGAAACTACGAGCAGTACTTC. Translated, it gives CASSVSDGRNYEQYF. Reference TRBV9 and TRBJ2-7 proteins supply the regions before and after the CDR3; the full variable domain is: DSGVTQTPKHLITATGQRVTLRCSPRSGDLSVYWYQQSLDQGLQFLIQYYNGEERAKGNILERFSAQQFPDLHSELNLSSLELGDSALYFCASSVSDGRNYEQYFGPGTRLTVT.